The present entry profiles one T cell receptor beta chain with its context. Antigen specificity is unknown. Sequencing was performed with immunoSEQ multiplex PCR; in TCRdb, only in-frame clones are kept and a portion is missing. The repertoire has more than 10,000 clones, 70% to 80% of them found once; the top ten carry approximately 30%. Germline CDR1 and CDR2: MNHEY and SVGAGI. This CDR3 spans 14 amino acids. V was trimmed by 0 bases and J by 5 bases, leaving 7 bases between them. This sample was included in a study of T cell clones after liver transplantation. Across the study: Timepoints were pre-transplant, pre-withdrawal, and after withdrawal was completed or failed.

Findings of the study overall: Small, mixed patient groups and varying post-transplant times limit these conclusions.

The chain joins TRBV6-5 to TRBJ2-2; D ambiguous. This clonotype originated in a human patient who received a liver transplant. Some T cells here may be from the graft donor. This specimen consisted of CD8+ T cells from blood, obtained at the 22-month timepoint. The CDR3 nucleotides are TGTGCCAGCAGTTACTCCGGACGGACCGGGGAGCTGTTTTTT. This codes for CASSYSGRTGELFF.